This TCR beta chain was sequenced in a study of CD4 and CD8 cells across lung adenocarcinoma regions (dated by TCRdb to 2016 to 2019). Study-wide context: Intratumor heterogeneity of the T cell receptor repertoire was examined by comparing tumor centers with tumor margins.

Patients with localized lung adenocarcinoma, a subtype of non-small cell lung cancer, were used as donors. The samples were taken from the centers of localized lung adenocarcinomas. CD8+ T cells from tumor tissue were profiled separately from CD4+ T cells for TCR repertoire analysis. The library was prepared using PCR. Sequencing relied on a HiSeq X Ten. The public reads were reanalyzed by TCRdb: fastp trimming at Q25, MiXCR alignment, in-frame beta chains only. All rows with the same CDR3 protein become a single entry with the most common DNA and genes. In all, the sample holds some 20,000 distinct CDR3 sequences, and roughly half of those were seen once. Together, the top ten hold around 23% of the sample. CDR1 and CDR2 are read off the germline V gene (reference sequence) as WNHNN and SYGVQD. The CDR3, from cysteine to phenylalanine, totals 16 residues. Only the CDR3 part of the read is kept: 48 bases, read in frame from the first base.

Remarks on this clonotype: Its antigen is unknown. No base-level quality is on record; no much larger clone is a single base apart.

Sequenced input: CD8+ T cells from the center of a lung tumor. Taken with the paper, the label for cell subset or site translates to: tumor center region. The receptor chain draws on TRBV10-1 and TRBJ2-3; perhaps TRBD1 is the D gene, with 7 bases matching. The J call may be faulty, since TRBJ2-7 better matches the DNA end. The sequence came from a female donor with lung adenocarcinoma. The CD4 and CD8 labels of this study may be unreliable. The sequenced DNA is TGCGCCCGCGCGGGGCTAGGGGGCCGTGAGACAGATACGCAGTACTTC. It codes for CARAGLGGRETDTQYF.